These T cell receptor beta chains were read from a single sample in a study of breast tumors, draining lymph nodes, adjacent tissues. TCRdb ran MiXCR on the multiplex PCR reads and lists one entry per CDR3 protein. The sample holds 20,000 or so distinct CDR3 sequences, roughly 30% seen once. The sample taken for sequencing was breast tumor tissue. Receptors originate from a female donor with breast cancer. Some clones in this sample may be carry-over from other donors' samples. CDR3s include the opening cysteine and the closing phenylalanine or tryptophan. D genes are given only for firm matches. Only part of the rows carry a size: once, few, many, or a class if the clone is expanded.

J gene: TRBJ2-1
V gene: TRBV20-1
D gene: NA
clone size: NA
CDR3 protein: CSARDLGTRIYNEQFF
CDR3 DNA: TGCAGTGCTAGAGACCTCGGGACACGAATTTACAATGAGCAGTTCTTC

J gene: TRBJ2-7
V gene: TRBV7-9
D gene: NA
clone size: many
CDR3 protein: CASNDAASYEQYF
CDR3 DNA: TGTGCCAGCAACGACGCTGCTTCCTACGAGCAGTACTTC

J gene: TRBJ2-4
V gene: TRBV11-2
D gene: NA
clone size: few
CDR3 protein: CASSLGGLAKNIQYF
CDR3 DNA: TGTGCCAGCAGCTTGGGGGGACTAGCCAAAAACATTCAGTACTTC

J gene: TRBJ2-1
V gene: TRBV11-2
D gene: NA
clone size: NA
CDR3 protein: CASSSSHNEQFF
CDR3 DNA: TGTGCCAGCAGCTCCTCTCACAATGAGCAGTTCTTC

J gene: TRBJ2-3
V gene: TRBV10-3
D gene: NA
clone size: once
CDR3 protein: CAISEKSRAFTDTQYF
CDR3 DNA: TGTGCCATCAGTGAAAAAAGTAGGGCATTCACAGATACGCAGTATTTT

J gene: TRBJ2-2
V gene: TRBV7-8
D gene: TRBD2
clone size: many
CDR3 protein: CASSPLAGITGELFF
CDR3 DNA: TGTGCCAGCAGCCCACTAGCGGGAATCACCGGGGAGCTGTTTTTT

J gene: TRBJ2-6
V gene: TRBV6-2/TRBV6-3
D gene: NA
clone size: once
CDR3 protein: CASKGPGANVLTF
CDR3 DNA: TGCGCCAGCAAGGGGCCTGGGGCCAACGTCCTGACTTTC

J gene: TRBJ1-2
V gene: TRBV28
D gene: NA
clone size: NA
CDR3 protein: CASSLWQENDHGYTF
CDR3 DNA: TGTGCCAGCAGTTTATGGCAGGAGAACGATCATGGCTACACCTTC

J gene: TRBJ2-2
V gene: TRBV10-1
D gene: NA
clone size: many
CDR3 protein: CASSESTGVHSGELFF
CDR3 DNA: TGCGCCAGCAGTGAGTCTACGGGAGTCCATTCCGGGGAGCTGTTTTTT

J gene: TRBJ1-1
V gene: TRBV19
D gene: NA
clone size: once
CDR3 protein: CASSIWGGESTEASF
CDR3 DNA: TGTGCCAGTAGTATATGGGGAGGCGAAAGCACTGAAGCTTCCTTT

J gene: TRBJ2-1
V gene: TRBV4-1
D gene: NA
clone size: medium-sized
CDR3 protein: CASSPPGPQAYNEQFF
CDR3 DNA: TGCGCCAGCAGCCCCCCGGGACCCCAAGCCTACAATGAGCAGTTCTTC

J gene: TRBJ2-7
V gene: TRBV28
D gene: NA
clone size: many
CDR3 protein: CASSHGSYEQYF
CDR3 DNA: TGTGCCAGCAGTCACGGGTCCTACGAGCAGTACTTC

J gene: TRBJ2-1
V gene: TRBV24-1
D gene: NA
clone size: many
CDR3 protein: CATSAGFNEQFF
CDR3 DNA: TGTGCCACCAGTGCCGGGTTCAATGAGCAGTTCTTC

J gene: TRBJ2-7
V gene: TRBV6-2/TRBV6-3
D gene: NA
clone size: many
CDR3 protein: CATGATYEQYF
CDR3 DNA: TGTGCCACCGGGGCCACCTACGAGCAGTACTTC

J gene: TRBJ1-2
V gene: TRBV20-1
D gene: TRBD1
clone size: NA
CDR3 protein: CSARAGTGGHGYTF
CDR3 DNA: TGCAGTGCTAGAGCCGGGACAGGGGGACATGGCTACACCTTC

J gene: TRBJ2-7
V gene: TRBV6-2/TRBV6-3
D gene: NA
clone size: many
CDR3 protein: CASSYTFYEQYF
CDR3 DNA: TGTGCCAGCAGTTATACGTTCTACGAGCAGTACTTC

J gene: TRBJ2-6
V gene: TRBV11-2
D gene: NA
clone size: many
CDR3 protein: CASSWPSSGANVLTF
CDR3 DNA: TGTGCCAGCAGCTGGCCCAGCTCTGGGGCCAACGTCCTGACTTTC

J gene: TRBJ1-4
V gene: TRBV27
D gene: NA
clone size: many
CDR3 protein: CASSFWAGTISRLFF
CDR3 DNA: TGTGCCAGCAGTTTTTGGGCTGGGACGATAAGTAGACTGTTTTTT

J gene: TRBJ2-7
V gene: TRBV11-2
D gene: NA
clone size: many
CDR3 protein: CASSLVVFYEQYF
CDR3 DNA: TGTGCCAGCAGCTTAGTGGTGTTCTACGAGCAGTACTTC

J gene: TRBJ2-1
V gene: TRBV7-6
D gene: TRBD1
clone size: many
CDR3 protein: CASSGYRGVQFF
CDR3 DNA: TGTGCCAGCAGCGGATACAGGGGGGTGCAGTTCTTC

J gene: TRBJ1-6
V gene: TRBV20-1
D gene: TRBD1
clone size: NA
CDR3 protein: CSTLGPGGTPPLHF
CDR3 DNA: TGCAGTACCTTAGGACCAGGGGGTACGCCACCCCTCCACTTT

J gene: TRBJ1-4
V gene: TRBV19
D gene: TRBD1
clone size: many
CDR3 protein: CASEDRGGEKLFF
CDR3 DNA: TGTGCCAGTGAGGACAGGGGAGGTGAAAAACTGTTTTTT

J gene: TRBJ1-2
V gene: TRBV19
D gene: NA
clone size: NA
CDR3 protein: CASSMRSAAYGYTF
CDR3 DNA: TGTGCCAGTAGTATGAGATCGGCAGCCTATGGCTACACCTTC

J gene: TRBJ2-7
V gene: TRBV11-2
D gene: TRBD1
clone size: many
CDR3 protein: CASSSGTVPPYEQYF
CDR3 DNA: TGTGCCAGCAGCTCTGGGACAGTACCTCCCTACGAGCAGTACTTC

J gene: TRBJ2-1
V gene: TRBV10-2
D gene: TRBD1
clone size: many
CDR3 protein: CASSDLGQDGNEQFF
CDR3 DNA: TGCGCCAGCAGTGATCTGGGACAGGACGGCAATGAGCAGTTCTTC

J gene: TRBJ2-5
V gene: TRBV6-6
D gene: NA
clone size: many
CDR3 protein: CASSYTKGTQYF
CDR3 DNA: TGTGCCAGCAGTTACACTAAGGGGACCCAGTACTTC

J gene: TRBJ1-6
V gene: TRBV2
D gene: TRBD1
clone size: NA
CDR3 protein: CASSAQGEPPLHF
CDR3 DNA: TGTGCCAGCAGTGCACAGGGGGAGCCACCCCTCCACTTT

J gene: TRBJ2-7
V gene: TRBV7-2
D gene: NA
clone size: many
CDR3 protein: CASSLLGAPEQYF
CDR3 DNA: TGTGCCAGCAGCTTACTTGGCGCCCCGGAGCAGTACTTC

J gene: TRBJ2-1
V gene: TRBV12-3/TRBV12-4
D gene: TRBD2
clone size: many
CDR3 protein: CASSVRTSGYNEQFF
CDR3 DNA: TGTGCCAGCTCCGTTCGGACTAGCGGTTACAATGAGCAGTTCTTC

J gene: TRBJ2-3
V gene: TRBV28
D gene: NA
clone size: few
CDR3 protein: CASSLWFSSGSTDTQYF
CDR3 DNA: TGTGCCAGCAGTTTATGGTTCTCGAGCGGGAGCACAGATACGCAGTATTTT

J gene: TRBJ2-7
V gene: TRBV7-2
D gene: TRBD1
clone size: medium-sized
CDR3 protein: CASRKTGTVSEQYF
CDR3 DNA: TGTGCCAGCAGAAAAACCGGGACAGTCAGCGAGCAGTACTTC

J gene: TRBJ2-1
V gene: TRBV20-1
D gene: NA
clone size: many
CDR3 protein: CSANSGAEQFF
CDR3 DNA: TGCAGTGCCAATTCGGGAGCCGAGCAGTTCTTC

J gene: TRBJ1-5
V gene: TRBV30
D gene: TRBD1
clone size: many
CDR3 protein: CAWSVTGGNQPQHF
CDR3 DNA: TGTGCCTGGAGTGTAACAGGGGGCAATCAGCCCCAGCATTTT

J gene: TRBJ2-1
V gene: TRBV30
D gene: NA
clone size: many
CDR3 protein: CAWGGSARKGYNEQFF
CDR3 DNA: TGTGCCTGGGGCGGGTCAGCCCGTAAAGGTTACAATGAGCAGTTCTTC

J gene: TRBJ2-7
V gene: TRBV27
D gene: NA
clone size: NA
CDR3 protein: CASSLGPVDVKGYF
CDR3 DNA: TGTGCCAGCAGTCTTGGCCCCGTGGATGTCAAGGGGTACTTC

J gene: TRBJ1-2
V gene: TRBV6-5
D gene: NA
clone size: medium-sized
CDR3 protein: CASSYSKGSNYGYTF
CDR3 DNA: TGTGCCAGCAGTTACTCGAAAGGTTCCAACTATGGCTACACCTTC

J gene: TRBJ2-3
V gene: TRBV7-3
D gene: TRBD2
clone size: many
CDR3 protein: CASSLNGRAGDTQYF
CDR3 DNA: TGTGCCAGCAGCTTAAACGGGAGGGCCGGCGATACGCAGTATTTT

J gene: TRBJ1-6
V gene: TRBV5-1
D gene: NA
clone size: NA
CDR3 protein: CASSLAGMRSNSPLHF
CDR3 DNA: TGCGCCAGCAGCTTGGCGGGGATGAGGTCTAATTCACCCCTCCACTTT

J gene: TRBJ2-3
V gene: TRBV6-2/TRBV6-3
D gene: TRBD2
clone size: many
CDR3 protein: CASSKLAGGLGDTQYF
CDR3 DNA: TGTGCCAGCAGCAAACTAGCGGGAGGCCTCGGAGATACGCAGTATTTT

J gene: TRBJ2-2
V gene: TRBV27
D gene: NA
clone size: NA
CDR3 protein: CASSFGPNTGELFF
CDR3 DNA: TGTGCCAGCAGTTTTGGGCCGAACACCGGGGAGCTGTTTTTT

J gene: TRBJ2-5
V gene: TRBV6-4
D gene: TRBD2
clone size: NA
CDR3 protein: CAAVTLKIAGSGETQYF
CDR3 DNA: TGTGCAGCAGTGACCCTTAAAATAGCGGGGTCAGGGGAGACCCAGTACTTC

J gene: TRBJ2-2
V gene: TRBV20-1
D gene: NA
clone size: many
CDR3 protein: CSARDWQGDTGELFF
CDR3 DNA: TGCAGTGCTAGAGATTGGCAGGGCGACACCGGGGAGCTGTTTTTT

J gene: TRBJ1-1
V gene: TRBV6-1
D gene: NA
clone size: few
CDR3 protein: CASSALGQTTEAFF
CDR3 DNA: TGTGCCAGCAGTGCTCTTGGACAGACCACTGAAGCTTTCTTT

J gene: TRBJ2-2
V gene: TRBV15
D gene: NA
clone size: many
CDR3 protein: CATRVGVETGELFF
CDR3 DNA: TGTGCCACCAGGGTGGGAGTGGAAACCGGGGAGCTGTTTTTT

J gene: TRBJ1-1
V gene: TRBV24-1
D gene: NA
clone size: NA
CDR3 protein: CATSDTLNTEAFF
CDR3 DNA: TGTGCCACCAGTGATACGCTAAACACTGAAGCTTTCTTT

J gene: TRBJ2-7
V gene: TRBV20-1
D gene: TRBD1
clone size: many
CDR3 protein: CSARDTGGSYEQYF
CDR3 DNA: TGCAGTGCTAGAGATACAGGGGGAAGCTACGAGCAGTACTTC

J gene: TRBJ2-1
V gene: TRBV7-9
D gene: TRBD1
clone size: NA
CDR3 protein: CAGSLGTAEQFF
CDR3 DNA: TGTGCCGGCAGCTTGGGGACAGCTGAGCAGTTCTTC